Following are 29 T cell receptor beta chains from one sample sequenced in a study of blood T cells in healthy people across ages. It was with a sample-barcoded 5' primer and a J-beta primer mix that a second PCR of about 6 to 12 cycles was run. TCRdb ran MiXCR on the 5' RACE reads and lists one entry per CDR3 protein. The profile shows roughly 900,000 distinct CDR3 sequences, around 30% of them singletons. What was sequenced was blood. The source is a woman of 80 years or more in good health.

This clonotype was counted many times. The J gene is TRBJ2-5, the V gene TRBV5-1; a weak D match, TRBD2 (5 bases). Between the trimmed V and J ends, which lost 4 bases and 1 base, there was a span of 11 bases. Germline V lookup: CDR1 SGHRS, CDR2 YFSETQ. The CDR3 runs 14 residues. Here the CDR3 DNA reads TGCGCCAGCAGCCAGCGAGGGATCCAAGAGACCCAGTACTTC. Translation gives CASSQRGIQETQYF.

This clonotype has at least ten counts. The J gene is TRBJ2-6, the V gene TRBV7-9, with D unclear. Germline loops: CDR1 SEHNR, CDR2 FQNEAQ (reference sequence). The length of the CDR3 is 15 residues. With 3 bases removed from V and 0 bases from J, the gap between germline ends came to 6 bases. This CDR3 is CASSFVISGANVLTF. The CDR3 region has the DNA TGTGCCAGCAGCTTCGTGATCTCTGGGGCCAACGTCCTGACTTTC.

V gene TRBV29-1 combines with J gene TRBJ1-3; weak D call: TRBD1 (5 bases). Germline V lookup: CDR1 SQVTM, CDR2 ANQGSEA. There are 14 residues in the CDR3. Deletions cut 6 bases from V and 0 bases from J, with 12 bases between. CDR3 nucleotide sequence: TGCAGCGTCAGGGACCCGCACTCTGGAAACACCATATATTTT. This codes for CSVRDPHSGNTIYF.

This clonotype was observed many times. The chain has TRBV4-3 and TRBJ1-2, with D unresolved. The CDR3 covers 14 residues. CDR1 LGHNA and CDR2 YSLEER come from the germline V gene. V lost 0 bases, J lost 8 bases, and 13 bases lay in between. The CDR3 protein is CASSQDQILGGYTF. In nucleotides, the CDR3 is TGCGCCAGCAGCCAAGATCAGATCCTGGGAGGCTACACCTTC.

This rearrangement joins TRBV12-3 or TRBV12-4 to TRBJ1-2; 7 bases fit TRBD1. This CDR3 has 13 amino acids. V was pared by 3 bases and J by 7 bases, with 5 bases of the junction left unmatched. The CDR3 DNA reads TGTGCCAGCAGTTTCGACAGGGTGGCTGGCTACACCTTC. Residues: CASSFDRVAGYTF.

Many counts were recorded for this clonotype. The J gene is TRBJ2-5, the V gene TRBV7-6, with 10 nucleotides matching TRBD1. This CDR3 has 15 amino acids. Germline CDR1 reads SGHVS; CDR2 reads FNYEAQ. After removal of 8 bases from V and 4 bases from J, the junction contained 10 bases not matched to a gene. The CDR3, as DNA: TGTGCCAGCCGGGACAGGGGACGATCAGGAGAGACCCAGTACTTC. Translation gives CASRDRGRSGETQYF. Variable domain in full (rest from reference TRBV7-6 and TRBJ2-5): GAGVSQSPRYKVTKRGQDVALRCDPISGHVSLYWYRQALGQGPEFLTYFNYEAQQDKSGLPNDRFSAERPEGSISTLTIQRTEQRDSAMYRCASRDRGRSGETQYFGPGTRLLVL.

The J gene is TRBJ2-5, the V gene TRBV6-2 or TRBV6-3, with TRBD2 matching over 14 bases. CDR1 is MNHEY and CDR2 is SVGEGT in the germline V gene. V trimming: 0 bases; J trimming: 11 bases; junction bases outside the gene matches: 11. The CDR3 length is 17 residues. The CDR3 bases are TGTGCCAGCAGTTACTCCGAGACTAGCGGGAGGGCCTTGGGGCAGTACTTC. Encoded protein: CASSYSETSGRALGQYF.

The table lists this clonotype with many counts. J is TRBJ1-2 and V is TRBV7-2; the D gene is possibly TRBD1 (5 bases). Per the germline V gene, CDR1 is SGHTA and CDR2 is FQGNSA. Trimming pared 2 bases from V and 4 bases from J, leaving 14 bases between. The CDR3 spans 15 residues. This CDR3 reads CASSLMWEGLYGYTF. The CDR3 region has the DNA TGTGCCAGCAGCTTAATGTGGGAGGGGCTCTATGGCTACACCTTC.

This clonotype was seen a few times. This sequence joins TRBV20-1 and TRBJ1-5, with D maybe TRBD1 (6 bases). Deletions cut 2 bases from V and 6 bases from J, with 14 bases between. Per the germline V gene, CDR1 is DFQATT and CDR2 is SNEGSKA (reference sequence). This CDR3 is built from 14 residues. CDR3 nucleotide sequence: TGCAGTGCTAGACCCACAGGGAGGGGTCAGCCCCAGCATTTT. Residues: CSARPTGRGQPQHF.

The J gene is TRBJ1-6, the V gene TRBV3-1; D is unresolved. This CDR3 is built from 16 residues. Trimming left V 4 bases short and J 0 bases short, with 10 bases between. Germline V gene sequence: CDR1 LGHDT, CDR2 YNNKEL (reference sequence). The CDR3 sequence: CASSPSGSSYNSPLHF. CDR3 nucleotides: TGTGCCAGCAGCCCCTCCGGGAGCTCCTATAATTCACCCCTCCACTTT.

In regard to this clonotype: Possible read error: a much larger clone is one base away. This CDR3 reads CASRPGREPLTPYF. CDR3 nucleotides: TGTGCCAGCAGACCAGGCAGGGAACCACTGACCCCCTACTTC. The J gene is TRBJ2-7, the V gene TRBV6-2 or TRBV6-3, with TRBD1 as a possible D gene (5 bases). The V end lost 6 bases, the J end lost 13 bases, and 25 bases lay between the germline ends. The CDR3 extends over 14 amino acids. CDR1 and CDR2 from the germline V gene are MNHEY and SVGEGT.

The V and J genes are TRBV19 and TRBJ2-2; TRBD1 matches 7 bases. The CDR3 has 16 amino acids. Trimming cost V 7 bases and J 4 bases; bases outside gene matches: 12. Germline values: CDR1 LNHDA, CDR2 SQIVND (reference sequence). This CDR3 reads CASTRVQGRVTGELFF. The CDR3 nucleotides read TGTGCCAGTACTCGGGTACAGGGGCGGGTCACCGGGGAGCTGTTTTTT.

This clonotype was seen only once. The genes are TRBV12-3 or TRBV12-4 and TRBJ1-2, with no clear D. The CDR3 runs to 14 residues. Between the trimmed V and J ends, which lost 5 bases and 4 bases, there was a span of 14 bases. The DNA for the CDR3 is TGTGCCAGCAGTGAAGGGTCCTATAGCTATGGCTACACCTTC. Amino acid sequence: CASSEGSYSYGYTF.

With respect to this clonotype: A much larger clone differs from this one at a single base, so this may be a read error. The J gene is TRBJ2-7, the V gene TRBV19; 9 positions agree with TRBD2. Per germline, CDR1 LNHDA and CDR2 SQIVND (reference sequence). The CDR3 length is 15 residues. J lost 7 bases, V lost 4 bases, and 11 bases had no gene match. This chain's CDR3 is CASSSGTSRLNEQYF. The CDR3 DNA follows: TGTGCCAGTAGTAGCGGGACTAGCAGACTTAATGAGCAGTACTTC. The full variable domain, rest sourced from reference TRBV19 and TRBJ2-7, is DGGITQSPKYLFRKEGQNVTLSCEQNLNHDAMYWYRQDPGQGLRLIYYSQIVNDFQKGDIAEGYSVSREKKESFPLTVTSAQKNPTAFYLCASSSGTSRLNEQYFGPGTRLTVT.

Many counts were recorded for this clonotype. This chain uses TRBV20-1 with TRBJ2-1, with a possible D match to TRBD1 (7 bases). The CDR3 has 17 amino acids. Trimming removed 0 bases at V and 7 bases at J, with 22 bases between. Germline CDR1 DFQATT, CDR2 SNEGSKA (reference sequence). The chain's CDR3 is CSARDYGQGGLWNEQFF. As DNA, the CDR3 is TGCAGTGCTAGAGATTACGGGCAGGGGGGACTTTGGAATGAGCAGTTCTTC.

This clonotype was detected only a few times. CDR3 sequence reads: CASSLSPGTVNTEAFF. CDR3 nucleotide sequence: TGTGCCAGCAGTCTTAGTCCCGGGACAGTGAACACTGAAGCTTTCTTT. The chain uses TRBV12-3 or TRBV12-4 and TRBJ1-1; TRBD1 matches at 7 bases. The V and J ends lost 5 bases and 0 bases, in that order; junction bases with no gene match: 9. The CDR3 length is 16 residues.

This clonotype came up a few times. This chain links TRBV20-1 with TRBJ1-3; 8 bases fit TRBD1. The trim removed 0 bases at V and 4 bases at J, leaving 2 bases unmatched. Germline assignment: CDR1 DFQATT and CDR2 SNEGSKA (reference sequence). This CDR3 is built from 14 residues. Written as DNA, the CDR3 is TGCAGTGCTAGAGATACAGGGGGAGGAAACACCATATATTTT. It specifies CSARDTGGGNTIYF.

Worth noting for this clonotype: Possible read error: a much larger clone is one base away. The CDR3 bases are TGTGCCAGCAGTGGGGGGCACTCTGGGACCAACGTCCTGACTTTC. This sequence encodes CASSGGHSGTNVLTF. The V gene is TRBV6-1, the J gene TRBJ2-6; TRBD1 might be the D (6 bases). Germline CDR1 is MNHNS and CDR2 is SASEGT. This CDR3 has 15 amino acids.

In regard to this clonotype: A much more abundant neighbour one base away suggests this may be a read error. J is TRBJ1-2 and V is TRBV20-1; D possibly corresponds to TRBD1 (5 bases). This CDR3 has 12 residues. CDR1 is DFQATT, CDR2 SNEGSKA, per germline (reference sequence). The CDR3 bases are TGCAGGGCTAGAGAAGGGGTCTGGGGCTACACCTTC. This codes for CRAREGVWGYTF.

There are many counts of this clonotype. CDR3 in amino acids: CASSYFPGFADSGNGYTF. The CDR3 DNA sequence: TGTGCCAGCAGTTACTTTCCGGGGTTCGCGGACAGTGGAAATGGCTACACCTTC. The chain employs TRBV6-5 and TRBJ1-2; possible D gene TRBD1, 6 bases. The CDR3 contains 18 residues. V dropped 1 base and J dropped 6 bases, with 24 bases sitting between them. From germline, CDR1 is MNHEY and CDR2 SVGAGI.

The table lists this clonotype with many counts. This chain connects TRBV19 to TRBJ1-5; D is possibly TRBD1 (5 bases). Germline V gene data show CDR1 as LNHDA and CDR2 as SQIVND (reference sequence). V lost 1 base and J 6 bases, leaving 13 bases between the germline ends. The CDR3 contains 15 residues. CDR3 in DNA: TGTGCCAGTAGTATAGCAGGCAGGGCGATTCAGCCCCAGCATTTT. Its translation: CASSIAGRAIQPQHF.

This clonotype was picked up one time. The chain links TRBV27 to TRBJ2-1, with D possibly matching TRBD2 (5 bases). V gave up 0 bases and J gave up 5 bases, with 5 bases separating them. There are 13 residues in the CDR3. CDR1 and CDR2 (germline): MNHEY, SMNVEV (reference sequence). The DNA of the CDR3 is TGTGCCAGCAGTTTATCGGGAGACAATGAGCAGTTCTTC. Translation: CASSLSGDNEQFF.

V usage is TRBV9 and J usage is TRBJ2-3, with 7 bases aligning to TRBD2. V lost 0 bases and J lost 5; bases outside the gene matches: 6. The CDR3 runs 15 residues. Germline V gene lookup returns CDR1 SGDLS and CDR2 YYNGEE. The CDR3 is CASSVEAGSRDTQYF. The CDR3 coding sequence is TGTGCCAGCAGCGTAGAAGCGGGGAGTCGAGATACGCAGTATTTT.

The sample holds a few counts of this clonotype. The rearrangement joins TRBV12-3 or TRBV12-4 to TRBJ1-1; D is perhaps TRBD1 (5 bases). This CDR3 region has 16 residues. The V and J ends lost 6 bases and 5 bases respectively, with 22 bases between them. CDR3 residues: CASRPGLGIFGTEAFF. The CDR3 DNA follows: TGTGCCAGCAGGCCGGGACTCGGTATCTTTGGGACTGAAGCTTTCTTT.

At least ten counts were recorded for this clonotype. The V call is TRBV25-1, the J call TRBJ2-7; 7 positions agree with TRBD2. The V segment lost 6 bases and the J segment 0 bases; nucleotides outside the gene matches: 11. CDR3 length: 16 amino acids. Germline V CDR1 and CDR2: MGHDK, SYGVNS. For the CDR3, the DNA is TGTGCCAGCAGCGAAGGTGGGGGGGGGAGCTCCTACGAGCAGTACTTC. Translation: CASSEGGGGSSYEQYF.

There are many counts of this clonotype. J is TRBJ2-3 and V is TRBV20-1, with 9 bases lining up with TRBD1. V lost 3 bases, J lost 5 bases, and 6 bases stayed unmatched. The CDR3 has 14 amino acids. The germline V gene encodes CDR1 DFQATT and CDR2 SNEGSKA (reference sequence). The chain's CDR3 is CSARTGGRGDTQYF. The CDR3 nucleotides read TGCAGTGCTAGGACAGGGGGAAGGGGAGATACGCAGTATTTT.

This clonotype was observed a few times. The rearrangement joins TRBV5-1 to TRBJ2-2; D possibly corresponds to TRBD2 (7 bases). This CDR3 region has 15 residues. Trimming took off 6 bases at V and 8 bases at J, with 20 bases between the two ends. Germline V gene lookup returns CDR1 SGHRS and CDR2 YFSETQ. The DNA for the CDR3 is TGCGCCAGCACCTCTCAAACGGGGGGCAAAGGGGAGCTGTTTTTT. Protein: CASTSQTGGKGELFF.

Ten or more counts support this clonotype. The V call is TRBV9, the J call TRBJ2-1, with D possibly TRBD1 on 6 matching bases. CDR3 length: 14 residues. From germline, CDR1 is SGDLS and CDR2 YYNGEE. V was trimmed by 4 bases and J by 9 bases, leaving 17 bases between them. The DNA of the CDR3 is TGTGCCAGCAGCACCCATTCAGGGGTTGGTGAGCAGTTCTTC. It is translated as CASSTHSGVGEQFF.

Only a few counts were recorded for this clonotype. The chain carries TRBV28 and TRBJ1-2; 8 bases are a match to TRBD1. The CDR3 is made up of 14 amino acids. V shed 5 bases and J 7 bases; nucleotides not matched to a gene: 9. In germline, CDR1 is MDHEN, CDR2 SYDVKM. The CDR3 spells CASSVPKDRAGYTF. CDR3 nucleotides: TGTGCCAGCAGTGTGCCTAAGGACAGGGCTGGCTACACCTTC.